This T cell receptor beta chain is drawn from a study of cytomegalovirus exposure and HLA in healthy donors. Looking at the study overall: The 120 or so validation repertoires used a platform that matched the one used for the 500 to 700 first-cohort repertoires, as a later analysis reported. Study-wide points: Cytomegalovirus-associated status was assigned to approximately 160 TCR beta chains. Using the classifier, cytomegalovirus status was reportedly diagnosed with high specificity and sensitivity. In vitro work confirmed that a few CMV-associated chains recognize CMV antigens.

Method: immunoSEQ multiplex PCR; TCRdb's copy keeps in-frame clones and lacks some. This sample has over 75,000 clones, with roughly 88% found just once. This CDR3 contains 16 residues. V dropped 2 bases and J dropped 4; count of bases not matched to a gene: 6. Germline-derived CDR1 and CDR2 are MNHNY and SVGAGI (reference sequence). Of note for this clone: What it binds is not known.

Sequencing input: PBMCs. The V call is TRBV6-6, the J call TRBJ1-2, with 11 bases that match TRBD1. The clonotype was recovered from a man aged 25-45 years in good health and CMV-seronegative. The CDR3 sequence is CASSYPAGTGGYGYTF. The CDR3 DNA reads as TGTGCCAGCAGTTACCCAGCCGGGACAGGGGGCTATGGCTACACCTTC.